This entry describes one TCR beta chain. Antigen specificity is unknown. This entry is derived from a study of immune cell composition in non-small cell lung cancer. Study-wide results and caveats: Smoking pack-years did not significantly correlate with tumour TCR-beta clonality.

Germline-derived CDR1 and CDR2 are SGHRS and YFSETQ. The V gene lost 4 bases and the J gene lost 0 bases, with 10 bases spanning the gap. CDR3 length: 14 residues. Using immunoSEQ multiplex PCR, the repertoire was profiled, and TCRdb retains in-frame clones only, with some absent. Of approximately 3,000 clones listed, about four fifths were seen once; the top ten hold approximately 11%. These data also formed part of another study, on CD4 T cells in lung cancer.

This sequence was found in a human donor with non-small cell lung cancer. The sample comprised lung tumor tissue. The V gene is TRBV5-1, the J gene TRBJ1-2; a weak D match, TRBD1 (5 bases). For the CDR3, the DNA is TGCGCCAGCAGCCTGAGACAGTCTAACTATGGCTACACCTTC. Translating gives CASSLRQSNYGYTF.